This TCR beta chain emerged from a study of blood T cell repertoires in COVID-19. The assay was immunoSEQ multiplex PCR, and TCRdb's table has in-frame clones only and misses some. The sample carries 300,000 to 400,000 clones, 75% to 90% recorded once. The germline gives CDR1 SGHTA, CDR2 FQGNSA. The CDR3 is 15 amino acids. V was pared by 3 bases and J by 2 bases, with 11 bases between. The sequence was collected from a woman aged 60-70 years with COVID-19, enrolled during active disease. Material for sequencing was peripheral blood. The chain employs TRBV7-2 and TRBJ1-3, with a weak D call TRBD1 (6 bases). The CDR3 here is CASSFDQGTGNTIYF. The CDR3 nucleotides are TGTGCCAGCAGCTTCGACCAGGGGACTGGAAACACCATATATTTT.